The clone carrying this T cell receptor beta chain was seen at least ten times. Germline CDR1 is ENHRY and CDR2 is SYGVKD. The CDR3 length is 15 residues. The junction had 10 bases not matched to a gene; V was cut back by 10 bases and J by 0 bases. The sample comes from a study of T cells in Graves' hyperthyroidism and ophthalmopathy. TCR beta CDR3 regions were amplified from RNA. First-round RT-PCR with HTBI primers amplified the TCR CDR3 region. Each CDR3 protein gets one entry after TCRdb re-called the multiplex PCR reads with MiXCR. The repertoire consists of hundreds of thousands of distinct CDR3 sequences, with roughly 14% occurring once and the leading ten covering around 4.5%.

The chain carries TRBV10-3 and TRBJ2-7; the match to TRBD2 covers 9 bases. This receptor was obtained from a woman between 40 and 55 years old with Graves' ophthalmopathy. Sequencing input: blood. The CDR3 DNA reads TGTGCCACCAGATCCGGGACTAGCACCTCCTACGAGCAGTACTTC. This translates into CATRSGTSTSYEQYF.